The source of this TCR beta chain is a study of blood T cell repertoires in COVID-19. The overall study: From the United States, Italy and Spain came samples of acute and convalescent COVID-19.

The germline CDR1 and CDR2 sequences are SGHDN and FVKESK. This CDR3 has 13 residues. V lost 3 bases and J 5 bases, leaving 10 bases between the germline ends. This clone was counted a single time. Original processing methods: How many nucleated cells were present was estimated from reference gene primer amplification. The method was immunoSEQ multiplex PCR; TCRdb's version includes in-frame clones alone and lacks a portion of them. Clone size and V and J calls were adopted from that table, with D and trimming inferred from the DNA. The sample consists of tens of thousands of clones, approximately 80% of them appearing once.

This rearrangement joins TRBV14 to TRBJ1-2; a possible D gene is TRBD1 (5 bases). The sample was peripheral blood. The clonotype comes from a woman aged 55-70 years with acute or convalescent COVID-19. DNA of the CDR3: TGTGCCAGCAGCCAGGACACCTATTATGGCTACACCTTC. Protein product: CASSQDTYYGYTF.